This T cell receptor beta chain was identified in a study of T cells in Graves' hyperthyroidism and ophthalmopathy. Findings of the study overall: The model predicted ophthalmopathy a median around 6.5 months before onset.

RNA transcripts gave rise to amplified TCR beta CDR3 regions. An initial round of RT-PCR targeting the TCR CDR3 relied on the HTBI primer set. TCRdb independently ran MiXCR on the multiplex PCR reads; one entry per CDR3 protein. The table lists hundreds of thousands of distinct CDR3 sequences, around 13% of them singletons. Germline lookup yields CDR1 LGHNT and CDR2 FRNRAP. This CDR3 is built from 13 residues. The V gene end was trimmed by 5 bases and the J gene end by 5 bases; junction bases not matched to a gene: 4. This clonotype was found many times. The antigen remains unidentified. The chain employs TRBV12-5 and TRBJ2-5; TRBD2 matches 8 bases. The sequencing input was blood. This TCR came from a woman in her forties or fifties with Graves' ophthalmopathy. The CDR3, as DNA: TGTGCTAGTGGTCCGATAGCGGGGGAGACCCAGTACTTC. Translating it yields CASGPIAGETQYF.